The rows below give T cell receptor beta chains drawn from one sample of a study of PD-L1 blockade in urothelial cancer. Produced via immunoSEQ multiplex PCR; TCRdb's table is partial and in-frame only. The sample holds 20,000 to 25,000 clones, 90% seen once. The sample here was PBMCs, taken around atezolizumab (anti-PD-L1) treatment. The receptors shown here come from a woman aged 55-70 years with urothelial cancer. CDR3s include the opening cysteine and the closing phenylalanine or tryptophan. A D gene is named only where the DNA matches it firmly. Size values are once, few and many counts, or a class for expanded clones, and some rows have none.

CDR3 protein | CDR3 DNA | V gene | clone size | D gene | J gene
CASARDRGTETGNTIYF | TGTGCCAGCGCCAGGGACAGGGGGACAGAGACTGGAAACACCATATATTTT | TRBV19 | NA | TRBD1 | TRBJ1-3
CASSQTGVRREQYF | TGTGCCAGCAGCCAGACCGGGGTCCGGCGGGAGCAGTACTTC | TRBV5-6 | NA | NA | TRBJ2-7
CASSLGAGGVNEQFF | TGTGCCAGCAGCTTAGGAGCGGGAGGCGTCAATGAGCAGTTCTTC | TRBV7-9 | NA | TRBD2 | TRBJ2-1
CASSPQGSGANVLTF | TGTGCCAGTAGTCCTCAGGGCTCTGGGGCCAACGTCCTGACTTTC | TRBV19 | once | NA | TRBJ2-6
CASSLWRGHTEAFF | TGTGCCAGCAGCCTATGGAGGGGGCACACTGAAGCTTTCTTT | TRBV5-4 | NA | TRBD1 | TRBJ1-1
CASSLRTSDKGEQFF | TGCGCCAGCAGCTTAAGGACTAGCGACAAAGGTGAGCAGTTCTTC | TRBV5-1 | NA | TRBD2 | TRBJ2-1
CASGQGARETQYF | TGCGCCAGCGGGCAGGGGGCCCGGGAGACCCAGTACTTC | TRBV5-1 | once | TRBD1 | TRBJ2-5
CASSQEGQGNEKLFF | TGCGCCAGCAGCCAGGAAGGACAGGGTAATGAAAAACTGTTTTTT | TRBV4-3 | NA | TRBD1 | TRBJ1-4
CASSSLGQGVYNEQFF | TGTGCCAGCAGCTCCCTGGGACAGGGGGTATACAATGAGCAGTTCTTC | TRBV5-4 | NA | TRBD1 | TRBJ2-1
CATRRSNTGELFF | TGTGCCACCCGGAGGTCGAACACCGGGGAGCTGTTTTTT | TRBV9 | NA | NA | TRBJ2-2
CASSSLTQSRDTEAFF | TGCGCCAGCAGTTCGCTTACACAATCCCGGGACACTGAAGCTTTCTTT | TRBV5-1 | NA | NA | TRBJ1-1
CASSLRLAGVHEQFF | TGTGCCAGCAGTTTGAGGCTAGCGGGAGTCCATGAGCAGTTCTTC | TRBV28 | NA | TRBD2 | TRBJ2-1
CASSERGMNTEAFF | TGTGCCAGCAGTGAAAGGGGGATGAACACTGAAGCTTTCTTT | TRBV2 | NA | NA | TRBJ1-1
CASSREGNSYEQYF | TGTGCCAGCAGCCGCGAGGGCAACTCCTACGAGCAGTACTTC | TRBV4-2 | NA | NA | TRBJ2-7
CASRGTARTDTQYF | TGTGCCAGTAGAGGGACAGCCCGCACAGATACGCAGTATTTT | TRBV19 | NA | TRBD1 | TRBJ2-3
CASSLGGGANYGYTF | TGTGCCAGCAGTTTAGGCGGGGGGGCTAACTATGGCTACACCTTC | TRBV28 | NA | NA | TRBJ1-2
CASSPHYLPYEQYF | TGTGCCAGCAGCCCACATTACCTTCCCTACGAGCAGTACTTC | TRBV11-2 | NA | NA | TRBJ2-7
CASRKAGYYGYTF | TGCGCCAGCAGAAAGGCAGGGTACTATGGCTACACCTTC | TRBV5-1 | NA | NA | TRBJ1-2
CASSLTPGGYEQYF | TGTGCCAGCAGTTTAACCCCCGGCGGCTACGAGCAGTACTTC | TRBV27 | NA | NA | TRBJ2-7
CASRPRGRGYNEQFF | TGTGCCAGCAGGCCTCGCGGAAGGGGCTACAATGAGCAGTTCTTC | TRBV28 | NA | NA | TRBJ2-1
CASSPPGTPYEQYF | TGTGCCAGCAGTCCACCGGGAACCCCCTACGAGCAGTACTTC | TRBV27 | NA | NA | TRBJ2-7
CASSLQQGREGTQYF | TGTGCCAGCTCACTTCAACAGGGACGAGAGGGGACCCAGTACTTC | TRBV18 | NA | NA | TRBJ2-5
CASSPQGATQYF | TGTGCCAGCAGCCCACAGGGTGCTACGCAGTATTTT | TRBV11-3 | NA | NA | TRBJ2-3
CASSIRTGLGVHEQYF | TGTGCCAGCAGCATACGAACAGGGCTTGGCGTCCACGAGCAGTACTTC | TRBV11-2 | once | NA | TRBJ2-7
CASSLAAGGPGTDTQYF | TGCGCCAGCAGCTTAGCAGCGGGAGGGCCGGGGACAGATACGCAGTATTTT | TRBV5-1 | NA | TRBD2 | TRBJ2-3
CASSLWDSRVGNTIYF | TGCGCCAGCAGCTTGTGGGACAGTCGGGTCGGAAACACCATATATTTT | TRBV5-1 | NA | TRBD1 | TRBJ1-3
CASSEPPRTGLSTDTQYF | TGCGCCAGCAGTGAGCCACCCCGGACAGGGTTAAGCACAGATACGCAGTATTTT | TRBV10-2 | NA | TRBD1 | TRBJ2-3
CASSLDGRDGSTEAFF | TGTGCCAGCAGCTTAGACGGTCGGGATGGGAGCACTGAAGCTTTCTTT | TRBV11-3 | few | NA | TRBJ1-1
CASSSPGTGGYEQYF | TGTGCCAGCAGTTCCCCCGGGACAGGGGGCTACGAGCAGTACTTC | TRBV6-6 | NA | TRBD1 | TRBJ2-7
CASSVRGKETQYF | TGCGCCAGCAGTGTTAGGGGAAAAGAGACCCAGTACTTC | TRBV10-2 | NA | NA | TRBJ2-5
CASSMGEGHEQYF | TGTGCCAGCAGTATGGGGGAGGGCCACGAGCAGTACTTC | TRBV27 | NA | TRBD2 | TRBJ2-7
CASSLHSGTGGNYGYTF | TGTGCCAGCAGCTTGCATTCCGGGACAGGGGGAAACTATGGCTACACCTTC | TRBV21-1 | NA | NA | TRBJ1-2
CATSRDQGAYNEQFF | TGTGCCACCAGCAGAGATCAGGGCGCGTACAATGAGCAGTTCTTC | TRBV15 | NA | NA | TRBJ2-1
CASSELAGENIQYF | TGCGCCAGCAGTGAGTTGGCGGGGGAAAACATTCAGTACTTC | TRBV10-2 | NA | TRBD2 | TRBJ2-4
CASSPTGNGYDEQFF | TGTGCCAGCAGCCCCACAGGGAACGGGTACGATGAGCAGTTCTTC | TRBV7-3 | NA | NA | TRBJ2-1
CASSYGGRTDTQYF | TGTGCCAGCAGTTACGGCGGCCGCACAGATACGCAGTATTTT | TRBV6-5 | NA | NA | TRBJ2-3
CASSLSSGGRDEKLFF | TGTGCCAGCTCACTCTCGAGCGGGGGGCGCGATGAAAAACTGTTTTTT | TRBV18 | NA | NA | TRBJ1-4
CASSTSTAGTTGELFF | TGTGCCAGCAGCACTTCTACCGCGGGAACCACCGGGGAGCTGTTTTTT | TRBV5-4 | NA | NA | TRBJ2-2
CASSFGPGVQPQHF | TGTGCCAGCAGTTTTGGTCCGGGGGTTCAGCCCCAGCATTTT | TRBV28 | few | NA | TRBJ1-5
CASSRGTEPNYGYTF | TGTGCCAGTAGTAGGGGGACAGAACCTAACTATGGCTACACCTTC | TRBV19 | NA | TRBD1 | TRBJ1-2
CASSYSDRANEQFF | TGTGCCAGCAGTTATTCCGACAGGGCGAATGAGCAGTTCTTC | TRBV6-6 | NA | TRBD1 | TRBJ2-1
CASSLAAGNTEAFF | TGTGCCAGCAGCTTAGCTGCGGGGAACACTGAAGCTTTCTTT | TRBV7-2 | NA | NA | TRBJ1-1
CASSLEGNEQYF | TGTGCCAGCAGTTTGGAGGGAAACGAGCAGTACTTC | TRBV27 | NA | NA | TRBJ2-7
CASSMTGSRSEKLFF | TGTGCCAGCAGCATGACAGGGTCGAGAAGCGAAAAACTGTTTTTT | TRBV6-5 | NA | TRBD1 | TRBJ1-4
CASRPDSGLVEKLFF | TGTGCCAGCAGACCCGACAGTGGCTTGGTTGAAAAACTGTTTTTT | TRBV6-1 | NA | NA | TRBJ1-4
CASSRTGGLWSTDTQYF | TGTGCCAGCAGTCGAACAGGGGGCTTGTGGTCCACAGATACGCAGTATTTT | TRBV2 | NA | TRBD1 | TRBJ2-3
CASSQVSGSNTEAFF | TGTGCCAGCAGCCAAGTATCAGGGTCTAACACTGAAGCTTTCTTT | TRBV14 | NA | NA | TRBJ1-1
CASSAGQGTYEQYF | TGTGCCAGCAGCGCGGGACAGGGGACCTACGAGCAGTACTTC | TRBV7-9 | NA | TRBD1 | TRBJ2-7
CASSHQGGQGQFF | TGCGCCAGCAGCCACCAGGGGGGTCAGGGGCAGTTCTTC | TRBV5-1 | NA | NA | TRBJ2-1
CASSLLGIANTGELFF | TGCGCCAGCAGCTTGCTAGGAATTGCGAACACCGGGGAGCTGTTTTTT | TRBV5-1 | NA | NA | TRBJ2-2
CASSSWGSGIADSYNEQFF | TGCGCCAGCAGCTCGTGGGGAAGTGGGATAGCGGACTCCTACAATGAGCAGTTCTTC | TRBV5-1 | few | NA | TRBJ2-1
CASSPGTSGRAGETQYF | TGTGCCAGCAGCCCGGGGACTAGCGGGAGGGCTGGGGAGACCCAGTACTTC | TRBV7-9 | NA | TRBD2 | TRBJ2-5